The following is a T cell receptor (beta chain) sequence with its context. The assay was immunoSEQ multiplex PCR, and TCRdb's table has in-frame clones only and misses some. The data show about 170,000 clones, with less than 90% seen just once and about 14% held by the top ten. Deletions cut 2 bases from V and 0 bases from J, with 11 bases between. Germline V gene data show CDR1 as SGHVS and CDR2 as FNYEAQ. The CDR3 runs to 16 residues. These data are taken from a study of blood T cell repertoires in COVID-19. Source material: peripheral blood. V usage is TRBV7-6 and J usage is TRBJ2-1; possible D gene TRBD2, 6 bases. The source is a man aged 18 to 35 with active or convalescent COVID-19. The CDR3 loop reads CASSLNAGNSYNEQFF. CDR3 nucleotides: TGTGCCAGCAGCTTAAATGCGGGGAACTCCTACAATGAGCAGTTCTTC.